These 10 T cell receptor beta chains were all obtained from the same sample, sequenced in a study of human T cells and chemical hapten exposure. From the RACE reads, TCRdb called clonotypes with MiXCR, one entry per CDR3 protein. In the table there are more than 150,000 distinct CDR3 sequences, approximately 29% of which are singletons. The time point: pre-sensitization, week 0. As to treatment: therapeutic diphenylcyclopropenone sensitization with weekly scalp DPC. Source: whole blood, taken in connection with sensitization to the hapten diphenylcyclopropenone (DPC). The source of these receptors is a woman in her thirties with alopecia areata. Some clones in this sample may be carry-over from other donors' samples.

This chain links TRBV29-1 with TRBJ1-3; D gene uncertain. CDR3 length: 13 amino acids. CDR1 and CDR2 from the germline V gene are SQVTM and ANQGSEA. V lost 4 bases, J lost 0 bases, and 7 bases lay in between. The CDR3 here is CSVVEPSGNTIYF. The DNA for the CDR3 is TGCAGCGTTGTCGAGCCCTCTGGAAACACCATATATTTT.

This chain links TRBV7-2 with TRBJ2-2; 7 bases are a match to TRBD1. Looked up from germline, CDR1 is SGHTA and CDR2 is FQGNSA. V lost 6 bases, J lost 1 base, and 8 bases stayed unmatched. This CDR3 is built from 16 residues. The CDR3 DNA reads TGTGCCAGCAGTACGCGACAGGGTTTGAACACCGGGGAGCTGTTTTTT. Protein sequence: CASSTRQGLNTGELFF.

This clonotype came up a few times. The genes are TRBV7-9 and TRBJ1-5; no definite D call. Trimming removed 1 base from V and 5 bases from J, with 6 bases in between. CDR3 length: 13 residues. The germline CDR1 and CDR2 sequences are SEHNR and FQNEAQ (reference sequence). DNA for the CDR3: TGTGCCAGCAGCTTAGTCGCCGATCAGCCCCAGCATTTT. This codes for CASSLVADQPQHF.

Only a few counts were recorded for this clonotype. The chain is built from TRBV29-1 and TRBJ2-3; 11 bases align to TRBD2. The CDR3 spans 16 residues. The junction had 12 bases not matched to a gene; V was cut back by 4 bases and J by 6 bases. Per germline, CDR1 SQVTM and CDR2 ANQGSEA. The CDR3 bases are TGCAGCGTTGTTACGTCGGCTAGCGGGAGGTTGGATACGCAGTATTTT. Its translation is CSVVTSASGRLDTQYF.

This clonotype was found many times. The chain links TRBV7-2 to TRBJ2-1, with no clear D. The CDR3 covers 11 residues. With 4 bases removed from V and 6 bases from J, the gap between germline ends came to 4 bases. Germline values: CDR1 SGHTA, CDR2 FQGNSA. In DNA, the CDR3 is TGTGCCAGCAGCTCCCTCAATGAGCAGTTCTTC. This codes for CASSSLNEQFF.

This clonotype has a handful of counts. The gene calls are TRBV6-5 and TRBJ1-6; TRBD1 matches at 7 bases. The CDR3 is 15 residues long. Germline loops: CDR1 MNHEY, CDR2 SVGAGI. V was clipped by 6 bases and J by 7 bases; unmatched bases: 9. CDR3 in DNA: TGTGCCAGCAGGGAGACAGGGCTAGTAAATTCACCCCTCCACTTT. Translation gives CASRETGLVNSPLHF.

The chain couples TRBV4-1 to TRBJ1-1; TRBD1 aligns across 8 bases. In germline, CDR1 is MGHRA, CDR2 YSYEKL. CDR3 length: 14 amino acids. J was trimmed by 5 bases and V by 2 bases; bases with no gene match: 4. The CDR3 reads CASSQPDRETEAFF. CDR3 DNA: TGCGCCAGCAGCCAACCGGACAGGGAGACTGAAGCTTTCTTT.

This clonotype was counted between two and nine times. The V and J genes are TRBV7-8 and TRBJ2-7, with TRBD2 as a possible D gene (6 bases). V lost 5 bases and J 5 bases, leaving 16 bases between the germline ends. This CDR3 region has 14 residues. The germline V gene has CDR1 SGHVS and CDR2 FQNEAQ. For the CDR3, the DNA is TGTGCCAGCAGCCAACCCCCGGGGGTGAACGAGCAGTACTTC. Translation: CASSQPPGVNEQYF.

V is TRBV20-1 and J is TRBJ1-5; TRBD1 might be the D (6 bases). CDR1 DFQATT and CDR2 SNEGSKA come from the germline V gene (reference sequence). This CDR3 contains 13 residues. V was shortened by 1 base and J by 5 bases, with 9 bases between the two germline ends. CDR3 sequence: CSARGGADQPQHF. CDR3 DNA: TGCAGTGCTAGAGGGGGGGCCGATCAGCCCCAGCATTTT.

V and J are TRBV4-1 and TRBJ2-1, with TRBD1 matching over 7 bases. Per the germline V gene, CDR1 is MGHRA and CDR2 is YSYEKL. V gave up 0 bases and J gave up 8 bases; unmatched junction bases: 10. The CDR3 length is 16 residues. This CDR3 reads CASSQDDIGGWDEQFF. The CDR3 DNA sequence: TGCGCCAGCAGCCAAGATGACATAGGGGGCTGGGATGAGCAGTTCTTC.